The 20 T cell receptor beta chains in this list originate from one sample, sequenced in a study of breast tumors, draining lymph nodes, adjacent tissues. MiXCR, run by TCRdb on the multiplex PCR reads, gives a single entry per CDR3 protein. The sample carries 170,000 or so distinct CDR3 sequences, 30% to 35% recorded once. The lymph nodes were axillary draining lymph nodes from breast cancer patients. The sample comprised axillary lymph node tissue. The receptors shown here come from a female donor with breast cancer. Some clones in this sample may be carry-over from other donors' samples.

This clonotype was detected many times. This chain connects TRBV3-1 to TRBJ2-3; 8 nucleotides line up with TRBD1. The CDR3 covers 15 residues. J was trimmed by 5 bases and V by 0 bases; bases with no gene match: 4. Germline CDR1 is LGHDT and CDR2 is YNNKEL (reference sequence). This CDR3 reads CASSQDQGAGDTQYF. CDR3 DNA: TGTGCCAGCAGCCAAGATCAGGGGGCGGGAGATACGCAGTATTTT.

The chain recombines TRBV5-1 with TRBJ1-4; D gene unclear. V lost 1 base, J lost 7 bases, and 11 bases lay in between. The CDR3 extends over 14 amino acids. CDR1 SGHRS and CDR2 YFSETQ come from the germline V gene. The CDR3 loop is CASSLNQESEKLFF. DNA of the CDR3: TGCGCCAGCAGCTTGAATCAGGAGAGTGAAAAACTGTTTTTT.

The chain uses TRBV7-2 and TRBJ2-3, with TRBD1 as a possible D gene (6 bases). The CDR3 is 13 amino acids. Germline CDR1 and CDR2: SGHTA and FQGNSA. V was shortened by 5 bases and J by 6 bases, with 12 bases between the two germline ends. The CDR3 DNA is TGTGCCAGCAGCCCGAGACAGGCGGATACGCAGTATTTT. Translation: CASSPRQADTQYF.

This clonotype showed up many times. CDR3 in amino acids: CASSLQGLSGNTIYF. The CDR3 nucleotides are TGCGCCAGCAGCTTACAGGGGCTCTCTGGAAACACCATATATTTT. The rearrangement uses TRBV5-1 and TRBJ1-3; 7 bases match TRBD1. Germline V CDR1 and CDR2: SGHRS, YFSETQ. The ends lost 2 bases at V and 0 bases at J; junction bases unmatched: 2. There are 15 residues in the CDR3.

There are many counts of this clonotype. V usage is TRBV7-2 and J usage is TRBJ2-3; D may be TRBD2 (5 bases). Trimming took off 3 bases at V and 5 bases at J, with 15 bases between the two ends. This CDR3 has 15 amino acids. Looked up from germline, CDR1 is SGHTA and CDR2 is FQGNSA. The chain's CDR3 is CASSFPGLGLDTQYF. The CDR3 nucleotides are TGTGCCAGCAGCTTCCCAGGACTGGGGTTAGATACGCAGTATTTT. Full variable domain (missing parts from reference TRBV7-2 and TRBJ2-3): GAGVSQSPSNKVTEKGKDVELRCDPISGHTALYWYRQSLGQGLEFLIYFQGNSAPDKSGLPSDRFSAERTGGSVSTLTIQRTQQEDSAVYLCASSFPGLGLDTQYFGPGTRLTVL.

About this clonotype itself: This may come from a read error, since a much larger clone is one base off. The J gene is TRBJ2-5, the V gene TRBV10-3, with 9 bases aligning to TRBD1. CDR1 is ENHRY, CDR2 SYGVKD, per germline. The CDR3 loop spans 13 amino acids. CDR3 coding DNA: TGTGCCATCGCCCCCAGGACAGGGGAGACCCGGTACTTC. Its translation is CAIAPRTGETRYF.

This clonotype was recorded many times. This chain links TRBV19 with TRBJ2-1; D remains unclear. Germline V gives CDR1 LNHDA, CDR2 SQIVND (reference sequence). The V end was cut by 7 bases, the J end by 6 bases, with 19 bases between. The CDR3 consists of 15 residues. The DNA of the CDR3 is TGTGCCAGTACCCGCCTCCACAAGGGCGGCAATGAGCAGTTCTTC. Amino acid sequence: CASTRLHKGGNEQFF.

This chain joins TRBV28 and TRBJ1-2; D is unresolved. CDR3 length equals 13 residues. V was cut by 6 bases and J by 4 bases, with 12 bases left in between. Germline-derived CDR1 and CDR2 are MDHEN and SYDVKM. CDR3: CASSPEVFYGYTF. In DNA, the CDR3 is TGTGCCAGCAGCCCTGAGGTGTTCTATGGCTACACCTTC.

This clonotype has more than one count but fewer than ten. This chain joins TRBV6-2 or TRBV6-3 and TRBJ2-7; 7 nucleotides agree with TRBD1. The CDR3 runs 15 residues. Germline trimming cut 8 bases from V and 2 bases from J; bases unmatched to any gene: 12. Germline CDR1 reads MNHEY; CDR2 reads SVGEGT. CDR3 nucleotide sequence: TGTGCCAGCGGCCGCCCCGGCAGGGGGACCTACGAGCAGTACTTC. This encodes CASGRPGRGTYEQYF.

This clonotype has at least ten counts. The chain joins TRBV12-3 or TRBV12-4 to TRBJ2-2; 7 bases map to TRBD1. J was trimmed by 4 bases and V by 3 bases; bases with no gene match: 5. This CDR3 is built from 15 residues. CDR3 protein: CASSLKGASTGELFF. The CDR3 DNA is TGTGCCAGCAGTTTGAAGGGGGCGAGCACCGGGGAGCTGTTTTTT.

A single count supports this clonotype. The chain has TRBV10-3 and TRBJ1-3; no reliable D call. This CDR3 has 12 amino acids. Germline values: CDR1 ENHRY, CDR2 SYGVKD. V shed 2 bases and J shed 4 bases, with 3 bases lying between them. The chain's CDR3 is CAISERGNTIYF. For the CDR3, the DNA is TGTGCCATCAGTGAGCGGGGAAACACCATATATTTT.

This sequence joins TRBV6-6 and TRBJ2-5; TRBD2 matches at 11 bases. The V segment lost 4 bases and the J segment 5 bases; nucleotides outside the gene matches: 6. From germline, CDR1 is MNHNY and CDR2 SVGAGI (reference sequence). This CDR3 comprises 15 residues. DNA for the CDR3: TGTGCCAGCAGTTTAGCGGGGGGGCCTGGCGAGACCCAGTACTTC. Protein sequence: CASSLAGGPGETQYF.

V gene TRBV6-6 combines with J gene TRBJ2-6; possibly TRBD1 for D (6 bases). Germline V gives CDR1 MNHNY, CDR2 SVGAGI (reference sequence). Trimming shortened V by 3 bases and J by 0 bases, and 15 bases separated the two germline ends. The length of the CDR3 is 18 residues. The CDR3 DNA reads TGTGCCAGCAGTTATAGCTACAGGGAAAGCTCTGGGGCCAACGTCCTGACTTTC. Protein sequence: CASSYSYRESSGANVLTF.

Ten or more counts support this clonotype. Here the CDR3 reads CASSLGSEAQYF. In DNA form, the CDR3 reads TGTGCCAGCAGCTTAGGATCGGAGGCCCAGTACTTC. V gene TRBV7-8 combines with J gene TRBJ2-5; the D gene is possibly TRBD2 (5 bases). The CDR3 consists of 12 residues. The germline V and J ends were trimmed by 1 base and 9 bases, with 9 bases remaining between them. Per germline, CDR1 SGHVS and CDR2 FQNEAQ.

This clonotype has just a few counts. V is TRBV2 and J is TRBJ1-1; D perhaps matches TRBD1 (5 bases). The CDR3 runs to 14 residues. The germline V gene encodes CDR1 SNHLY and CDR2 FYNNEI. V was clipped by 7 bases and J by 1 base, with 13 bases between them. The CDR3 DNA reads as TGTGCCAGCAAGAAGGGGATAGCGAACACTGAAGCTTTCTTT. Amino acids: CASKKGIANTEAFF.

The chain is built from TRBV11-2 and TRBJ2-3, with D unclear. V was cut by 5 bases and J by 11 bases, with 2 bases left in between. Germline V gene lookup returns CDR1 SGHAT and CDR2 FQNNGV. The CDR3 is made up of 8 amino acids. The CDR3 nucleotides read TGTGCCAGCAGCATGCAGTATTTT. Protein: CASSMQYF.

This clonotype turned up a few times. This chain joins TRBV12-3 or TRBV12-4 and TRBJ2-7, with TRBD1 matching over 7 bases. The V segment lost 3 bases and the J segment 1 base; nucleotides outside the gene matches: 9. This CDR3 has 16 amino acids. In nucleotides, the CDR3 is TGTGCCAGCAGTTTCGCGAGGGGCAGGGGGTCCTACGAGCAGTACTTC. It specifies CASSFARGRGSYEQYF.

With regard to this clonotype: A much larger clone differs from this one at a single base, so this may be a read error. The chain employs TRBV6-5 and TRBJ2-7, with D possibly TRBD2 on 5 matching bases. This CDR3 has 13 amino acids. Germline V gene sequence: CDR1 MNHEY, CDR2 SVGAGI. Here the CDR3 DNA reads TGTGCCAGCAGTCACTCGAGAGGGTTCGAGCAGCACTTC. Translating it yields CASSHSRGFEQHF.

This clonotype was seen many times. The V call is TRBV4-2, the J call TRBJ2-2, with D tentatively TRBD2 (5 bases). Trimming shortened V by 0 bases and J by 2 bases, and 16 bases separated the two germline ends. The CDR3 runs 18 residues. CDR1 LGHNA and CDR2 YNFKEQ come from the germline V gene. CDR3 in amino acids: CASSQERAGLLNTGELFF. CDR3 nucleotides: TGTGCCAGCAGCCAAGAACGGGCCGGACTCCTCAACACCGGGGAGCTGTTTTTT.

This clonotype was detected many times. V usage is TRBV4-1 and J usage is TRBJ1-2; no definite D call. Germline-derived CDR1 and CDR2 are MGHRA and YSYEKL. V lost 0 bases, J lost 4 bases, and 9 bases lay in between. This CDR3 spans 14 amino acids. The chain's CDR3 is CASSQESIIYGYTF. The CDR3 nucleotides are TGCGCCAGCAGCCAAGAATCGATCATCTATGGCTACACCTTC.